This T cell receptor (beta chain) was sequenced for a study of T cell responses to AZD1222 COVID-19 vaccine. Study results and caveats: Baseline testing showed seropositivity in only a handful of AZD1222 recipients.

The method was immunoSEQ multiplex PCR; TCRdb's version includes in-frame clones alone and lacks a portion of them. The table records tens of thousands of clones, around nine tenths of them present only once. Details on this clone: What it recognizes is unknown.

J gave up 3 bases and V 8 bases, and 18 bases lay outside the gene matches. The germline V gene encodes CDR1 SGHTS and CDR2 YDEGEE. The CDR3 has 18 amino acids. The clonotype originates from an adult in good health. The gene calls are TRBV5-8 and TRBJ2-7, with 12 positions matching TRBD2. Specimen: peripheral blood, collected on day 0 of AZD1222 vaccination. Written as DNA, the CDR3 is TGTGCCAGTTCCGGGACTAGCGGGCGCACACTAAGGGGCTACGAGCAGTACTTC. It codes for CASSGTSGRTLRGYEQYF.